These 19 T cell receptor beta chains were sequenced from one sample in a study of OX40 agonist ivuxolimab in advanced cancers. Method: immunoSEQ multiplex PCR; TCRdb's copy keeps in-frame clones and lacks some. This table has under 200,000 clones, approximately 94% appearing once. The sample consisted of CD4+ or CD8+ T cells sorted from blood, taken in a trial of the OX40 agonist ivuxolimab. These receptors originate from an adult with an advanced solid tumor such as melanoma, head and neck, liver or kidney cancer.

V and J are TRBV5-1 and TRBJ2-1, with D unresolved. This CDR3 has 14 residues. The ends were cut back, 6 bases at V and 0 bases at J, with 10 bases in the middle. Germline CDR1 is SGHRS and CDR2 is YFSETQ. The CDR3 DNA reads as TGCGCCAGCACCCTCGCTATCTCCTACAATGAGCAGTTCTTC. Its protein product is CASTLAISYNEQFF.

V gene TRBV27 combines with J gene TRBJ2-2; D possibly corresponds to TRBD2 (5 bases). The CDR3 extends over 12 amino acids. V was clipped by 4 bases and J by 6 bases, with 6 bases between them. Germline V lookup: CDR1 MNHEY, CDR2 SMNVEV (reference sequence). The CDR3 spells CASSSGSGELFF. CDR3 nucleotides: TGTGCCAGCAGTTCGGGATCCGGGGAGCTGTTTTTT.

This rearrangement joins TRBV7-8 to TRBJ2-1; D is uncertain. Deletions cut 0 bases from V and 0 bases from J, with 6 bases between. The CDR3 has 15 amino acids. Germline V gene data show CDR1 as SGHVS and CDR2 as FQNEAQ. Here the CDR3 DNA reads TGTGCCAGCAGCTTAGCGGAAAGCTCCTACAATGAGCAGTTCTTC. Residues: CASSLAESSYNEQFF.

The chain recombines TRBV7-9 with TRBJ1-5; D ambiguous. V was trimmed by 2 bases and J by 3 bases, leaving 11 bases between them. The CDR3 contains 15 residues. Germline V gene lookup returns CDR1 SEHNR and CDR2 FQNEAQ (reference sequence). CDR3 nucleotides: TGTGCCAGCAGCTTAATGATGGGCGACAATCAGCCCCAGCATTTT. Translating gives CASSLMMGDNQPQHF.

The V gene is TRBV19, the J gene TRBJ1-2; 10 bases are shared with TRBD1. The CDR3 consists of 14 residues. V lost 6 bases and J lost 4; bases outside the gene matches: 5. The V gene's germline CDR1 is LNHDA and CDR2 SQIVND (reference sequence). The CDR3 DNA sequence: TGTGCCAGTAGAAACCGGGACAGGGGCTATGGCTACACCTTC. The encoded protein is CASRNRDRGYGYTF.

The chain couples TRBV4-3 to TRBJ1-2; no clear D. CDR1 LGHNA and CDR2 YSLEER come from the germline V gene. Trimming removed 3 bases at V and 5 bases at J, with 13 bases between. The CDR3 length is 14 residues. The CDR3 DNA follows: TGCGCCAGCAGCCAGACAATCGTGGGATATGGCTACACCTTC. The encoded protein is CASSQTIVGYGYTF.

DNA of the CDR3: TGTGCCAGTAGCTTCACAGGTTTAGGAACCTACGAGCAGTACTTC. Protein sequence: CASSFTGLGTYEQYF. The chain uses TRBV19 and TRBJ2-7; possibly TRBD1 for D (5 bases). Per germline, CDR1 LNHDA and CDR2 SQIVND (reference sequence). The CDR3 totals 15 residues. The V end lost 6 bases, the J end lost 2 bases, and 17 bases lay between the germline ends.

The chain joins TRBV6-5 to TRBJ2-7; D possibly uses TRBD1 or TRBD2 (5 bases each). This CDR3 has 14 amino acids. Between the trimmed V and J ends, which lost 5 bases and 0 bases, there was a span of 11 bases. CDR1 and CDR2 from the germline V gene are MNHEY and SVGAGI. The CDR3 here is CASSGTASSYEQYF. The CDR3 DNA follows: TGTGCCAGCAGTGGGACCGCCAGCTCCTACGAGCAGTACTTC.

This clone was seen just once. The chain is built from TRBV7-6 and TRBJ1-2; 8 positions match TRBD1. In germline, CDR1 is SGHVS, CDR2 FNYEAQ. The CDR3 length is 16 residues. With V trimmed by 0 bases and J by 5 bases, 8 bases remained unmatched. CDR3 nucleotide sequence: TGTGCCAGCAGCTTAGCCGGACAGGGAGGATCGTATGGCTACACCTTC. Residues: CASSLAGQGGSYGYTF.

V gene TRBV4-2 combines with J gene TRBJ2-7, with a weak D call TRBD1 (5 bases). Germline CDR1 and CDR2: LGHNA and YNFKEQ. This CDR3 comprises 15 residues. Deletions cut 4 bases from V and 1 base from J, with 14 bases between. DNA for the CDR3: TGTGCCAGCAGCCGCGGAGCAGGGAAATCCTACGAGCAGTACTTC. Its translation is CASSRGAGKSYEQYF.

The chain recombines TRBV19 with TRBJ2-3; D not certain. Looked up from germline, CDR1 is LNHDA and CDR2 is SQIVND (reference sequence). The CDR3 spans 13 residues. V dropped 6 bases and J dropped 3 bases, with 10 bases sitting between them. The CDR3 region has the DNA TGTGCCAGTAGCCAACCAAAGACAGATACGCAGTATTTT. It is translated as CASSQPKTDTQYF.

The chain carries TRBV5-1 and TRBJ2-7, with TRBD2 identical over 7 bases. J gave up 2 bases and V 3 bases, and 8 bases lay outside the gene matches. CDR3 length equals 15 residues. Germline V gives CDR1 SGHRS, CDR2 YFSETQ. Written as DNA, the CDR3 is TGCGCCAGCAGCTATCTAGCGGACCCGACCTACGAGCAGTACTTC. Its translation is CASSYLADPTYEQYF.

The DNA of the CDR3 is TGTGCCAGCAGCTCGGACAGTCATGGGACCCAGTACTTC. This gives the protein CASSSDSHGTQYF. The chain has TRBV7-2 and TRBJ2-5; possible D gene TRBD1, 6 bases. This CDR3 contains 13 residues. V shed 4 bases and J shed 7 bases, with 13 bases lying between them. Germline V gene lookup returns CDR1 SGHTA and CDR2 FQGNSA.

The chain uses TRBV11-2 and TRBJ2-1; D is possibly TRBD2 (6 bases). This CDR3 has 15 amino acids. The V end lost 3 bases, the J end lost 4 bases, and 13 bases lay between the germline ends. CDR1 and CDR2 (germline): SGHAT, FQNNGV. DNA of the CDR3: TGTGCCAGCAGCTTGCTGCGGGGCAGGTACAATGAGCAGTTCTTC. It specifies CASSLLRGRYNEQFF.

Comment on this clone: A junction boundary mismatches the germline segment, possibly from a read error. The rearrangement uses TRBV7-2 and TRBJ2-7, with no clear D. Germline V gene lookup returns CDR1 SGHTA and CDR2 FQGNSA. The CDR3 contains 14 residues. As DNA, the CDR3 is TGTGCCAGCAGCGTCACTACGGCTGAGGCGACAAAGTTCTTC. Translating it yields CASSVTTAEATKFF.

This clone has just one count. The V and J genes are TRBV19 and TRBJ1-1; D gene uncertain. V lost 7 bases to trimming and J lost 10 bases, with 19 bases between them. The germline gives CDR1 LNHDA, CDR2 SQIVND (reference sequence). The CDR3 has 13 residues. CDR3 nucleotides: TGTGCCAGTACCCCCCCGGATCTCAATGTAGCTTTCTTT. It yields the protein CASTPPDLNVAFF. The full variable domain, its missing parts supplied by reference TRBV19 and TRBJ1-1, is DGGITQSPKYLFRKEGQNVTLSCEQNLNHDAMYWYRQDPGQGLRLIYYSQIVNDFQKGDIAEGYSVSREKKESFPLTVTSAQKNPTAFYLCASTPPDLNVAFFGQGTRLTVV.

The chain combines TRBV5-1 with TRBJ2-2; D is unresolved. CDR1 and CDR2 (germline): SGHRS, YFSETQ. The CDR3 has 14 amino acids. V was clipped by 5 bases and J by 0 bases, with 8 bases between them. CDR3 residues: CASRGSPNTGELFF. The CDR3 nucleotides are TGCGCCAGCAGGGGTAGCCCGAACACCGGGGAGCTGTTTTTT.

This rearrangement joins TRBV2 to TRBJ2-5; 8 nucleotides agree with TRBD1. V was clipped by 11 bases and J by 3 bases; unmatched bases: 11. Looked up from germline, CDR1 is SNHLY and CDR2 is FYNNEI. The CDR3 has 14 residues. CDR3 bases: TGTGCCTATAAGACAGGGGCGTTTGAAGAGACCCAGTACTTC. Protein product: CAYKTGAFEETQYF.

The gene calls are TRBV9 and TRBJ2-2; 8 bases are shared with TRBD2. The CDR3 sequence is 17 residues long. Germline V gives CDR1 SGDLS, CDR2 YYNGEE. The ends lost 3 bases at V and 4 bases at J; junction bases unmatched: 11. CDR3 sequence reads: CASSAAGGFRTTGELFF. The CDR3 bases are TGTGCCAGCAGCGCGGCGGGAGGTTTTCGGACCACCGGGGAGCTGTTTTTT.